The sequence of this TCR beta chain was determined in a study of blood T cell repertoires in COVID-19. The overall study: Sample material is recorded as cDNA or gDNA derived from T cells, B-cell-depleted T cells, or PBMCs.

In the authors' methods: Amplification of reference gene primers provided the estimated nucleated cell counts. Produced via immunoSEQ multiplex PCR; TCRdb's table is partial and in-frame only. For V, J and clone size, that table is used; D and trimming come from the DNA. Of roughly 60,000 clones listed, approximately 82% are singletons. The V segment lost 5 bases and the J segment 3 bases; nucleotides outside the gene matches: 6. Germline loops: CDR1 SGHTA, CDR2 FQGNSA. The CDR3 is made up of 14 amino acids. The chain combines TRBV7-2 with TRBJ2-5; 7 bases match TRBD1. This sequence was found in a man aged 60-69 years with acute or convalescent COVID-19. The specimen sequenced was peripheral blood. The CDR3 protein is CASSGGTEEETQYF. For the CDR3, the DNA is TGTGCCAGCAGCGGTGGGACAGAAGAAGAGACCCAGTACTTC.